This T cell receptor beta chain was recorded in a study of blood T cell repertoires in COVID-19. Study-wide context: Acute and convalescent COVID-19 samples came from the United States, Italy and Spain. Sample material is recorded as cDNA or gDNA derived from T cells, B-cell-depleted T cells, or PBMCs.

V lost 1 base, J lost 9 bases, and 3 bases stayed unmatched. The CDR3 totals 13 residues. The germline V gene encodes CDR1 SGHNT and CDR2 YENEEA. Original analysis: Amplification with reference gene primers provided the estimates of nucleated cell counts. TCRdb's copy holds only in-frame clones and misses some; the assay was immunoSEQ multiplex PCR. D and trimming were read from the DNA, whereas the V and J calls and clone size are those reported in that table. The table lists about 250,000 clones, about 86% of them singletons. The V call is TRBV11-3, the J call TRBJ2-1, with 7 bases matching TRBD2. The sequence was obtained from a man older than 75 with acute or convalescent COVID-19. The specimen sequenced was peripheral blood. For the CDR3, the DNA is TGTGCCAGCAGCTTAGTGGCTAGCGGTGAGCAGTTCTTC. It encodes CASSLVASGEQFF.